Below are 3 T cell receptor beta chains sequenced from a single sample in a study of spatial heterogeneity in lung cancer. As for time point: sample taken at primary tumor resection. Sequencing was performed on whole RNA extracted from tumor and nontumor lung tissue, or from frozen PBMC, and the material was left unsorted. MiXCR, run by TCRdb on the 5' RACE reads, gives a single entry per CDR3 protein. The table lists approximately 20,000 distinct CDR3 sequences, just over 4.5% of them singletons, with 7.4% in the top ten. The sequencing used PBMCs, collected at surgery. Every receptor here comes from a male donor with early-stage non-small cell lung cancer.

This clonotype was seen repeatedly, ten times or more. The V call is TRBV18, the J call TRBJ1-1; D is perhaps TRBD1 (6 bases). Germline V gives CDR1 KGHSH, CDR2 LQKENI. The CDR3 runs to 14 residues. Trimming took 3 bases from V and 7 from J, leaving 15 bases between them. The CDR3 nucleotides read TGTGCCAGCTCACCTTCGGGACATCGCAGTGAAGCTTTCTTT. Translated: CASSPSGHRSEAFF.

This clonotype was recorded at least ten times. This chain links TRBV15 with TRBJ2-3; 10 bases fit TRBD1. V was clipped by 5 bases and J by 5 bases; unmatched bases: 1. Looked up from germline, CDR1 is LNHNV and CDR2 is YYDKDF (reference sequence). The CDR3 is 13 amino acids. DNA of the CDR3: TGTGCCACCAGCGGGACAGGGGTAGATACGCAGTATTTT. Amino acid sequence: CATSGTGVDTQYF.

This clonotype was counted many times. The chain carries TRBV28 and TRBJ2-7; D call uncertain. V was shortened by 4 bases and J by 0 bases, with 16 bases between the two germline ends. The CDR3 loop spans 16 amino acids. Germline V CDR1 and CDR2: MDHEN, SYDVKM. DNA for the CDR3: TGTGCCAGCAGTTCTCCCCAGTGGAAGAGCTCCTACGAGCAGTACTTC. Encoded protein: CASSSPQWKSSYEQYF. The full variable domain, completed using reference TRBV28 and TRBJ2-7, is DVKVTQSSRYLVKRTGEKVFLECVQDMDHENMFWYRQDPGLGLRLIYFSYDVKMKEKGDIPEGYSVSREKKERFSLILESASTNQTSMYLCASSSPQWKSSYEQYFGPGTRLTVT.